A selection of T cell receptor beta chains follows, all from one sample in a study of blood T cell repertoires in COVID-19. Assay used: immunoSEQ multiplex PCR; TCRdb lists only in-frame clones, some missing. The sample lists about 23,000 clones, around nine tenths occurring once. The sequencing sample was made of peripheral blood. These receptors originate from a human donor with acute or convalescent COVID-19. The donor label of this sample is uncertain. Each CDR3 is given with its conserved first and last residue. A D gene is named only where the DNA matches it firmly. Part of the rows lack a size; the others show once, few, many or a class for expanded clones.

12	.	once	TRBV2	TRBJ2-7	CASTGSSYEQYF	TGTGCCAGCACCGGGTCTTCCTACGAGCAGTACTTC
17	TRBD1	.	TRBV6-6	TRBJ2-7	CASSQLYPGTGFYEQYF	TGTGCCAGCAGTCAACTCTACCCCGGGACAGGGTTCTACGAGCAGTACTTC
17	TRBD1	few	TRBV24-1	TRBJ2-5	CATSDSRDSSIQETQYF	TGTGCCACCAGTGATTCCCGGGACAGTTCAATTCAAGAGACCCAGTACTTC
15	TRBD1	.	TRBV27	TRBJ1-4	CASSPWTGVEEKLFF	TGTGCCAGCAGTCCCTGGACAGGGGTAGAAGAAAAACTGTTTTTT
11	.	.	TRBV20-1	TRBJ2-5	CSARILVTQYF	TGCAGTGCTAGAATTCTCGTGACCCAGTACTTC
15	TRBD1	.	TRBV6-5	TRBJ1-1	CASRKDRPMNTEAFF	TGTGCCAGCAGAAAGGACAGGCCGATGAACACTGAAGCTTTCTTT
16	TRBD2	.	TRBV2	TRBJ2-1	CASTGAGLAGIREQFF	TGTGCCAGCACCGGGGCGGGACTAGCGGGAATACGCGAGCAGTTCTTC
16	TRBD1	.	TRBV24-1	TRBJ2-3	CATSDSDRGGADTQYF	TGTGCCACCAGTGACTCGGACAGGGGGGGGGCAGATACGCAGTATTTT
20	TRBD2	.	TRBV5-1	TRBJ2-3	CASSFDSPGTSDPSTDTQYF	TGCGCCAGCAGCTTCGATAGTCCCGGGACTAGCGACCCTAGCACAGATACGCAGTATTTT
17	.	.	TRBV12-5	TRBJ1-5	CASGLAAVGGGSQPQHF	TGTGCTAGTGGTTTGGCCGCCGTGGGGGGGGGTTCCCAGCCCCAGCATTTT
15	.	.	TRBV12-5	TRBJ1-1	CASVYPGYMNTEAFF	TGTGCTAGTGTTTACCCGGGGTACATGAACACTGAAGCTTTCTTT
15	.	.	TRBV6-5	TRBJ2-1	CASNNARAAYNEQFF	TGTGCCAGCAACAACGCCAGGGCGGCCTACAATGAGCAGTTCTTC
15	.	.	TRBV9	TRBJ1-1	CASSVAQVPNTEAFF	TGTGCCAGCAGCGTAGCACAGGTTCCGAACACTGAAGCTTTCTTT
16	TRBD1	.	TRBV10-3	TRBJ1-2	CATTPTTGRNNYGYTF	TGTGCCACCACCCCCACGACAGGGAGGAATAACTATGGCTACACCTTC
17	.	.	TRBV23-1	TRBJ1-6	CARKGQNHKGHNSPLHF	TGCGCCAGAAAAGGACAGAACCATAAAGGTCATAATTCACCCCTCCACTTT
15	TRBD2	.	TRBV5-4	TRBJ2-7	CASSLMGGSGYEQYF	TGTGCCAGCAGCTTGATGGGCGGGAGCGGCTACGAGCAGTACTTC
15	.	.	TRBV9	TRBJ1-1	CASSVTNQPNTEAFF	TGTGCCAGCAGCGTTACAAATCAACCGAACACTGAAGCTTTCTTT
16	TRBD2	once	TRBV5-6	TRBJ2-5	CASSGRASGREETQYF	TGTGCCAGCAGCGGCAGGGCTAGCGGGAGGGAAGAGACCCAGTACTTC
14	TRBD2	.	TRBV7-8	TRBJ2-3	CASTWGGRSDTQYF	TGTGCCAGCACCTGGGGCGGGAGGTCAGATACGCAGTATTTT
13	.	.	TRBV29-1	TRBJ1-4	CSVERGRNEKLFF	TGCAGCGTTGAAAGGGGGAGAAATGAAAAACTGTTTTTT
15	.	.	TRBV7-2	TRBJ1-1	CASSLALGGGTEAFF	TGTGCCAGCAGCTTGGCCCTCGGGGGTGGCACTGAAGCTTTCTTT
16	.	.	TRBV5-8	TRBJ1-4	CASSWHHQGPAEKLFF	TGTGCCAGCAGCTGGCACCACCAGGGGCCTGCTGAAAAACTGTTTTTT
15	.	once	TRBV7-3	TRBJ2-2	CASSSGLANTGELFF	TGTGCCAGCAGCTCTGGGCTAGCTAACACCGGGGAGCTGTTTTTT
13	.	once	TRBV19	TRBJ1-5	CASRLRDNQPQHF	TGTGCCAGTAGGCTACGGGACAATCAGCCCCAGCATTTT
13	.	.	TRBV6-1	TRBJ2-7	CASSEVVRDEQYF	TGTGCCAGCAGTGAAGTAGTCAGGGACGAGCAGTACTTC
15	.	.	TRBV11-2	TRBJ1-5	CASSAGSYSNQPQHF	TGTGCCAGCAGCGCAGGGTCCTATAGCAATCAGCCCCAGCATTTT
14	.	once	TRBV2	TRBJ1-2	CASRAVRGNYGYTF	TGTGCCAGCAGGGCCGTCCGGGGGAACTATGGCTACACCTTC
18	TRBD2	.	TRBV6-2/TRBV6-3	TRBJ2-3	CASSPGLAGGRGTDTQYF	TGTGCCAGCAGTCCCGGACTAGCGGGGGGCCGGGGAACAGATACGCAGTATTTT